Listed below are T cell receptor beta chains from one sample, sequenced in a study of blood T cell repertoires in COVID-19. Some clones are missing from TCRdb's copy, which holds only in-frame ones; the method was immunoSEQ multiplex PCR. The profile shows approximately 270,000 clones, 90% of them singletons. Input material: PBMCs or T cells enriched from blood (not recorded which). These receptors all come from a woman aged 25 to 45 with acute COVID-19. Both conserved end residues are part of each CDR3. D genes are given only for firm matches. Clone size is given for some rows only: seen once, a few or many times, or a class if the clone is expanded.

j_call	d_call	clone_size	v_call	cdr3_nt	cdr3_aa
TRBJ2-7	TRBD2	-	TRBV5-4	TGTGCCAGCAGCTTTTTGACTAGCAGTCCCTACGAGCAGTACTTC	CASSFLTSSPYEQYF
TRBJ2-7	-	-	TRBV29-1	TGCAGCGTTCTTACAGGGAATGGCGAGCAGTACTTC	CSVLTGNGEQYF
TRBJ2-7	TRBD2	-	TRBV11-2	TGTGCCAGCAGCTTACCTAGCGGAAACTACGAGCAGTACTTC	CASSLPSGNYEQYF
TRBJ2-7	-	-	TRBV5-1	TGCGCCAGCAGCCCTCCTACGTACAGTTCCTACGAGCAGTACTTC	CASSPPTYSSYEQYF
TRBJ1-5	TRBD1	-	TRBV3-1/TRBV3-2	TGTGCCAGCAGCCGGACAGGGAACCCCTATCAGCCCCAGCATTTT	CASSRTGNPYQPQHF
TRBJ2-2	-	-	TRBV4-3	TGCGCCAGCAGCCCCGCGTATGACACCGGGGAGCTGTTTTTT	CASSPAYDTGELFF
TRBJ2-5	TRBD1	-	TRBV29-1	TGCAGCGTTTTTTTAGGGGGCTGGGAGACCCAGTACTTC	CSVFLGGWETQYF
TRBJ1-2	TRBD1	-	TRBV5-8	TGTGCCAGCAGCCGGACAGGGTATGAGTTCTATGGCTACACCTTC	CASSRTGYEFYGYTF
TRBJ2-1	TRBD2	-	TRBV2	TGTGCCAGCAGTGAAGAAGCGGGGAGCTACAATGAGCAGTTCTTC	CASSEEAGSYNEQFF
TRBJ2-1	TRBD2	-	TRBV4-3	TGCGCCAGCAGCCAAGATTTAGGGACTACGGGCTACAATGAGCAGTTCTTC	CASSQDLGTTGYNEQFF
TRBJ2-7	-	-	TRBV5-1	TGCGCTAGCAGCTTGGCCGGTCAAACCTACGAGCAGTACTTC	CASSLAGQTYEQYF
TRBJ2-1	TRBD2	-	TRBV9	TGTGCCAGCAGCGTAGAAGTGCTAGCGGAGTACAATGAGCAGTTCTTC	CASSVEVLAEYNEQFF
TRBJ2-3	TRBD2	-	TRBV29-1	TGCAGCGTTCCCCGGGTGGAAGCGGGAGTGGGAGATACGCAGTATTTT	CSVPRVEAGVGDTQYF
TRBJ2-2	-	-	TRBV18	TGTGCCAGCTCACCACTCGAGGGATCGGACACCGGGGAGCTGTTTTTT	CASSPLEGSDTGELFF
TRBJ2-1	-	once	TRBV3-1/TRBV3-2	TGTGCCAGCAGCCAGAGGCTAGCGACTAACAATGAGCAGTTCTTC	CASSQRLATNNEQFF
TRBJ2-5	-	-	TRBV6-5	TGTGCCAGCAGGATCCCTGGCGGCCAAGAGACCCAGTACTTC	CASRIPGGQETQYF
TRBJ2-3	-	-	TRBV2	TGTGCCAGCACCGGGACACTCCGCACAGATACGCAGTATTTT	CASTGTLRTDTQYF
TRBJ1-5	TRBD1	-	TRBV27	TGTGCCAGCAGTGTCTACAGGGGTAGCAATCAGCCCCAGCATTTT	CASSVYRGSNQPQHF
TRBJ2-7	TRBD1	-	TRBV19	TGTGCCAGTAGTAACGACAGGGTTAGCGAGCAGTACTTC	CASSNDRVSEQYF
TRBJ2-1	-	-	TRBV28	TGTGCCAGCAGCCCCTCCGGACTGAGCTCCTACAATGAGCAGTTCTTC	CASSPSGLSSYNEQFF
TRBJ1-2	TRBD1	-	TRBV28	TGTGCCAGCAGGACAGGGGGAGCGAACTATGGCTACACCTTC	CASRTGGANYGYTF
TRBJ2-7	-	-	TRBV5-6	TGTGCCAGCAGCTTGACAGGGATCGACGAGCAGTACTTC	CASSLTGIDEQYF
TRBJ2-3	-	-	TRBV28	TGTGCCAGCAGTTTTTCCGGGTACAGCACAGATACGCAGTATTTT	CASSFSGYSTDTQYF
TRBJ2-5	-	-	TRBV7-6	TGTGCCAGCAGCTTAGTTAAGCTCGGCCGCAGGGAAGAGACCCAGTACTTC	CASSLVKLGRREETQYF
TRBJ2-7	-	-	TRBV25-1	TGTGCCAGCAGTGAATTGGAGGGGAGGTACTTC	CASSELEGRYF
TRBJ2-1	TRBD2	-	TRBV2	TGTGCCAGCAGCGCCCTAGCGGGAGTGCACAATGAGCAGTTCTTC	CASSALAGVHNEQFF
TRBJ1-1	TRBD1	-	TRBV10-3	TGTGCCATCAGTGAGTCGACAGGGGGCCTGAACACTGAAGCTTTCTTT	CAISESTGGLNTEAFF
TRBJ2-7	TRBD2	-	TRBV5-5	TGTGCCAGCAGCTTGGACGGGACTAGCCTCTCCTACGAGCAGTACTTC	CASSLDGTSLSYEQYF
TRBJ1-1	-	-	TRBV3-1/TRBV3-2	TGTGCCAGCAGCCAAGAGGGGGCAGGCCGAACGGGCATGAACACTGAAGCTTTCTTT	CASSQEGAGRTGMNTEAFF
TRBJ2-3	-	-	TRBV18	TGTGCCAGCTCACCACCTCCCTACCGTGGTGCAGATACGCAGTATTTT	CASSPPPYRGADTQYF
TRBJ2-2	-	-	TRBV11-2	TGTGCCAGCAGACAGGACCAGAACACCGGGGAGCTGTTTTTT	CASRQDQNTGELFF
TRBJ1-3	TRBD1	-	TRBV25-1	TGTGCCAGCAGGCAGACAGGGGAGAGGCATGGAAACACCATATATTTT	CASRQTGERHGNTIYF
TRBJ2-2	-	-	TRBV15	TGTGCCACCACAAGCGGGCCAAACACCGGGGAGCTGTTTTTT	CATTSGPNTGELFF
TRBJ1-6	-	-	TRBV3-1/TRBV3-2	TGTGCCAGCCGGGATGGGGACTATAATTCACCCCTCCACTTT	CASRDGDYNSPLHF
TRBJ2-3	-	-	TRBV27	TGTGCCAGCAGTTTACCATCCGGGAGTGGCACAGATACGCAGTATTTT	CASSLPSGSGTDTQYF
TRBJ2-7	-	-	TRBV7-9	TGTGCCAGCAGCCCGCTGGGCCCGGACTGGTACGAGCAGTACTTC	CASSPLGPDWYEQYF
TRBJ1-5	-	-	TRBV5-4	TGTGCCAGCAGCTTGTACAAGACAGCTAAAAATCAGCCCCAGCATTTT	CASSLYKTAKNQPQHF
TRBJ1-3	-	-	TRBV11-3	TGTGCCAGCAGCGCTACAGGACCTGGAAACACCATATATTTT	CASSATGPGNTIYF
TRBJ2-2	-	-	TRBV14	TGTGCCAGCAGCCCATCAAGATCCCCAGGGCAGAACACCGGGGAGCTGTTTTTT	CASSPSRSPGQNTGELFF
TRBJ2-3	-	-	TRBV10-3	TGTGCCATCAGTGAATCTAGGTGGGTGGATACGCAGTATTTT	CAISESRWVDTQYF
TRBJ1-1	-	-	TRBV4-1	TGCGCCAGCAGCCAAGATAAGAGCACGTTGAACACTGAAGCTTTCTTT	CASSQDKSTLNTEAFF
TRBJ2-3	TRBD2	-	TRBV30	TGTGCCTGGAGTCATACCCGGACTAGCGGGATTACAGATACGCAGTATTTT	CAWSHTRTSGITDTQYF
TRBJ2-1	-	-	TRBV5-4	TGTGCCAGCAGCTTGGTTACGGCGGTTGGTGAGCAGTTCTTC	CASSLVTAVGEQFF
TRBJ1-2	-	once	TRBV27	TGTGCCAGCAGTTCCAACCCAGGGGCGCCTCTTTATGGCTACACCTTC	CASSSNPGAPLYGYTF
TRBJ1-1	-	-	TRBV28	TGTGCCAGCAGTTTGTTCAGGGATGAAGCTTTCTTT	CASSLFRDEAFF
TRBJ2-1	-	-	TRBV13	TGTGCCAGCAGCCCACGAGGGCACAATGAGCAGTTCTTC	CASSPRGHNEQFF
TRBJ2-1	-	-	TRBV2	TGTGCCAGCAGTGGGGCCAATGAGCAGTTCTTC	CASSGANEQFF
TRBJ2-6	-	-	TRBV7-9	TGTGCCAGCAGTAACATTTACAGGGCTGGGGCCAACGTCCTGACTTTC	CASSNIYRAGANVLTF
TRBJ1-6	-	-	TRBV3-1/TRBV3-2	TGTGCCAGCAGCCAAGAAGGCAGGCCGCACTTT	CASSQEGRPHF